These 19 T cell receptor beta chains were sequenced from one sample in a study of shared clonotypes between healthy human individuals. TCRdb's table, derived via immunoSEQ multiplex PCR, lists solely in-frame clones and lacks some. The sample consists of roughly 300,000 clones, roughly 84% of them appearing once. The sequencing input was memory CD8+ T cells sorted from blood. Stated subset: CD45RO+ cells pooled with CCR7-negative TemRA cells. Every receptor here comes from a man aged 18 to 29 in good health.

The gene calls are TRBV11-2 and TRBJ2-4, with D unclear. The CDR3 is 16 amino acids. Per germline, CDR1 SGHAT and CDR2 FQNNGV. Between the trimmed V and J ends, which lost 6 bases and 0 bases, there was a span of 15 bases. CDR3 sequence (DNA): TGTGCCAGCAGTTATACTTCCCTACTAGCCAAAAACATTCAGTACTTC. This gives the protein CASSYTSLLAKNIQYF.

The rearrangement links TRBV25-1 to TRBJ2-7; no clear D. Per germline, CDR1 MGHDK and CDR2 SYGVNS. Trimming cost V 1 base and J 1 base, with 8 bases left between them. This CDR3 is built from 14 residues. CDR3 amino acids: CASSEFVRSYEQYF. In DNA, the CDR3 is TGTGCCAGCAGTGAATTTGTCAGATCCTACGAGCAGTACTTC.

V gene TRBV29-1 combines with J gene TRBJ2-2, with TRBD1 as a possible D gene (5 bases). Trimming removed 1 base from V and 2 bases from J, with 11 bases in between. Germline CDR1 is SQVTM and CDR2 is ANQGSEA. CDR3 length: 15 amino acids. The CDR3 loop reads CSVEGFDSNTGELFF. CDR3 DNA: TGCAGCGTTGAAGGATTTGACAGTAACACCGGGGAGCTGTTTTTT.

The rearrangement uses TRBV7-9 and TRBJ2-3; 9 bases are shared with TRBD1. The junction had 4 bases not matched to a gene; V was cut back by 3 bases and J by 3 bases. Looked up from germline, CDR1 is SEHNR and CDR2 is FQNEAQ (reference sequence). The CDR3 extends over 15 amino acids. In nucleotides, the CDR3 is TGTGCCAGCAGCTTTACAGGGGGCCAAACAGATACGCAGTATTTT. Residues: CASSFTGGQTDTQYF. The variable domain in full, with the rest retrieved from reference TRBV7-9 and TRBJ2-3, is DTGVSQNPRHKITKRGQNVTFRCDPISEHNRLYWYRQTLGQGPEFLTYFQNEAQLEKSRLLSDRFSAERPKGSFSTLEIQRTEQGDSAMYLCASSFTGGQTDTQYFGPGTRLTVL.

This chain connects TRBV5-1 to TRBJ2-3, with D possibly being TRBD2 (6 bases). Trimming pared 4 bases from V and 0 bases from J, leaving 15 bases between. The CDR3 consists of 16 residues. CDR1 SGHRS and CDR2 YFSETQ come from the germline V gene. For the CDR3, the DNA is TGCGCCAGCAGCCCGAGACTAGATTCTAGCACAGATACGCAGTATTTT. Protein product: CASSPRLDSSTDTQYF.

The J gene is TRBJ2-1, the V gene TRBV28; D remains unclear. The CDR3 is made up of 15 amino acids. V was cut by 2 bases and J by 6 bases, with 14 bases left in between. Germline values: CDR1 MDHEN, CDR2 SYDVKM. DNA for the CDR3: TGTGCCAGCAGTTTACAGGACGTGATTCGCAATGAGCAGTTCTTC. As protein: CASSLQDVIRNEQFF.

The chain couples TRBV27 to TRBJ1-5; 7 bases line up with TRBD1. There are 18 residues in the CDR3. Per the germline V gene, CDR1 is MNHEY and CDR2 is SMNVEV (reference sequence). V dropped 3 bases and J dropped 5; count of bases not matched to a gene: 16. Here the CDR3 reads CASSFLVHFRGTDQPQHF. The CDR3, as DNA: TGTGCCAGCAGTTTCCTTGTGCATTTCAGGGGGACCGATCAGCCCCAGCATTTT.

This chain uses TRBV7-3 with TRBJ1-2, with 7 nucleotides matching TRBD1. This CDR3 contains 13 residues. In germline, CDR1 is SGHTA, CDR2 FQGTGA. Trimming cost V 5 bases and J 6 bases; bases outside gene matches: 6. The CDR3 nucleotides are TGTGCCAGCAGCATGTCAGGGGGAGATGGCTACACCTTC. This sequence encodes CASSMSGGDGYTF. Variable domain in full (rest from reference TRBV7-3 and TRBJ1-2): GAGVSQTPSNKVTEKGKYVELRCDPISGHTALYWYRQSLGQGPEFLIYFQGTGAADDSGLPNDRFFAVRPEGSVSTLKIQRTERGDSAVYLCASSMSGGDGYTFGSGTRLTVV.

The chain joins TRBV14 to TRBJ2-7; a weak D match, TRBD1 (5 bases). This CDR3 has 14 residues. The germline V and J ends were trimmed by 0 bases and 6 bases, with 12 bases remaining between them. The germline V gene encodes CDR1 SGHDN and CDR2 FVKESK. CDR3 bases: TGTGCCAGCAGCCAAGAGATCTCAGGGATCGAGCAGTACTTC. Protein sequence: CASSQEISGIEQYF.

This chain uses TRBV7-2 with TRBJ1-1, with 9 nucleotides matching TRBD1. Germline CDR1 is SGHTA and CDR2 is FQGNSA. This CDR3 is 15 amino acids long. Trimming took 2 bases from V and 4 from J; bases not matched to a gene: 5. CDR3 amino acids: CASSLNRGPTTEAFF. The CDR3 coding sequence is TGTGCCAGCAGCTTAAACAGGGGGCCTACCACTGAAGCTTTCTTT.

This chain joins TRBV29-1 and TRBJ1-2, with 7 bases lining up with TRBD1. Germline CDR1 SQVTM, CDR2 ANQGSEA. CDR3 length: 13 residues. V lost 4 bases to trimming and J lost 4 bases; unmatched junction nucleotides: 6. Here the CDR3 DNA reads TGCAGCGTTGCTCCAGGGGGTAGCTATGGCTACACCTTC. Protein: CSVAPGGSYGYTF.

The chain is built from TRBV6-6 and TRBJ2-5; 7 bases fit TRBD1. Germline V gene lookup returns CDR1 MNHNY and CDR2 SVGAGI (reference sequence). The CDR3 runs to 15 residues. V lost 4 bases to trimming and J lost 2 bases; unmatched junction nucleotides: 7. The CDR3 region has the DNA TGTGCCAGCAGTTGGGGACAGTTTCAACAAGAGACCCAGTACTTC. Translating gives CASSWGQFQQETQYF.

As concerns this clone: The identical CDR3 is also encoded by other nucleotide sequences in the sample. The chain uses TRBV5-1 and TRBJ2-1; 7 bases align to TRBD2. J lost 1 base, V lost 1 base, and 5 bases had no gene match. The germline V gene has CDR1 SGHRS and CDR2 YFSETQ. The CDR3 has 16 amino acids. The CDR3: CASSLLGGSSYNEQFF. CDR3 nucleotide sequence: TGCGCCAGCAGCTTGCTGGGGGGGAGTTCCTACAATGAGCAGTTCTTC.

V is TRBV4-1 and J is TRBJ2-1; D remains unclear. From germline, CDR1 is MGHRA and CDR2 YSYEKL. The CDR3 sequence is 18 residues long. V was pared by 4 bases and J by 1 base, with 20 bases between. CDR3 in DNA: TGCGCCAGCAGCCCTAGTGGTCCGGAGCAATTTTCCTACAATGAGCAGTTCTTC. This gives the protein CASSPSGPEQFSYNEQFF.

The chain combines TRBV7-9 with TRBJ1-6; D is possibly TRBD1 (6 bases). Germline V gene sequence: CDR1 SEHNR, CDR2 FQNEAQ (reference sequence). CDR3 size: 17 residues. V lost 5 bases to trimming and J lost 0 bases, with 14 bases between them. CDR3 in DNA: TGTGCCAGCAGCCACCACCCAGGGGACTCCTATAATTCACCCCTCCACTTT. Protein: CASSHHPGDSYNSPLHF.

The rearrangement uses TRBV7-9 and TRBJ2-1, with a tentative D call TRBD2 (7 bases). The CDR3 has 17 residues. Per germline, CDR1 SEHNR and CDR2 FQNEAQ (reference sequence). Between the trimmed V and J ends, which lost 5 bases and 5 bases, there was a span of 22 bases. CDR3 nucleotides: TGTGCCAGCAGCCCCCCGGGGGGAGGGGGGCCGAACAATGAGCAGTTCTTC. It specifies CASSPPGGGGPNNEQFF.

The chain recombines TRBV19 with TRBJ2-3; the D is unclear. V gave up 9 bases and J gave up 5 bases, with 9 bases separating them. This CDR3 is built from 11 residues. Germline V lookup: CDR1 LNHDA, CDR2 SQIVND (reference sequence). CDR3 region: CARSPRDTQYF. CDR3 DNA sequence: TGTGCCAGATCTCCGAGAGATACGCAGTATTTT.

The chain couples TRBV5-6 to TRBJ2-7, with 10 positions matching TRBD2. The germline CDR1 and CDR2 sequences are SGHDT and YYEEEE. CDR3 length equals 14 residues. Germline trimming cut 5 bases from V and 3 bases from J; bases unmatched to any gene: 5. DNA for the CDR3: TGTGCCAGCAGTATAGGACTAGCGGTCTACGAGCAGTACTTC. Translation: CASSIGLAVYEQYF. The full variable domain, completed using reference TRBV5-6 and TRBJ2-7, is DAGVTQSPTHLIKTRGQQVTLRCSPKSGHDTVSWYQQALGQGPQFIFQYYEEEERQRGNFPDRFSGHQFPNYSSELNVNALLLGDSALYLCASSIGLAVYEQYFGPGTRLTVT.

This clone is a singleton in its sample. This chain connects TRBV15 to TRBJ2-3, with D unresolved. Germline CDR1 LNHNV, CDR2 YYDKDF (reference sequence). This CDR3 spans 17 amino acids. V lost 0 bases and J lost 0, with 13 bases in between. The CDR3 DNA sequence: TGTGCCACCAGCAGAGAGGAGTGGTCCTCTAGCACAGATACGCAGTATTTT. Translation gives CATSREEWSSSTDTQYF.